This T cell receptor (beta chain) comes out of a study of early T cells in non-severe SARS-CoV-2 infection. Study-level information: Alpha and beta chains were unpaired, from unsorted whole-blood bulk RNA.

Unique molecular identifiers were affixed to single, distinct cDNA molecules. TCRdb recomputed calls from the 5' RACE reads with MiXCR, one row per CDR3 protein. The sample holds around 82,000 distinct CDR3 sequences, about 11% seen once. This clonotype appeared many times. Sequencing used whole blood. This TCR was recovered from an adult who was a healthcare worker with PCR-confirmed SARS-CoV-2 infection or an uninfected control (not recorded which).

As DNA, the CDR3 is TGCGCCAGCAGCTTGGCTGAGTTACCAGAGACCCAGTACTTC. Amino acids: CASSLAELPETQYF. The chain recombines TRBV5-1 with TRBJ2-5; D gene unclear. The CDR3 has 14 residues. Trimming stripped 0 bases from V and 4 bases from J, with 10 bases between. CDR1 is SGHRS and CDR2 is YFSETQ in the germline V gene.